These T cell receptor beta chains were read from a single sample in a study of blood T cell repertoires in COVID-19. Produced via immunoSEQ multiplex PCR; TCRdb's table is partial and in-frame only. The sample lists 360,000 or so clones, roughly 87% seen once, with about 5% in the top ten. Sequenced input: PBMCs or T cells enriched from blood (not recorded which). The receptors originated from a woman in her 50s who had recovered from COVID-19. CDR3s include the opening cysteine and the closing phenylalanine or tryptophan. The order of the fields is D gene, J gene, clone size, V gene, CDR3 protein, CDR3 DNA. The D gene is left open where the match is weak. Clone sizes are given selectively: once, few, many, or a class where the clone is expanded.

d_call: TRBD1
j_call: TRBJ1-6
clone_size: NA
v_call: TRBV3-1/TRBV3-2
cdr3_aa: CASSQAPRTGRSPLHF
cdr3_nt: TGTGCCAGCAGCCAAGCACCTCGGACAGGGAGATCACCCCTCCACTTT

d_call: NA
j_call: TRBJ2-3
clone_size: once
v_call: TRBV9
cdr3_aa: CASSLLSQDPRTDTQYF
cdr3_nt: TGTGCCAGCAGCTTACTATCTCAAGACCCGCGGACAGATACGCAGTATTTT

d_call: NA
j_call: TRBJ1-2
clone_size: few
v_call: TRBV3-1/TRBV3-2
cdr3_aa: CASSQRHSSYGYTF
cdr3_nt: TGTGCCAGCAGCCAACGCCACAGCTCCTATGGCTACACCTTC

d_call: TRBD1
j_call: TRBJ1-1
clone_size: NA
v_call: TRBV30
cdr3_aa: CAWSVLQGSTEAFF
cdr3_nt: TGTGCCTGGAGTGTACTACAGGGGAGCACTGAAGCTTTCTTT

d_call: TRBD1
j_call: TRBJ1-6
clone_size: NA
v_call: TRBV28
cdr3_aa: CASSLIPGTGDNSPLHF
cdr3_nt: TGTGCCAGCAGTCTCATACCGGGGACAGGGGATAATTCACCCCTCCACTTT

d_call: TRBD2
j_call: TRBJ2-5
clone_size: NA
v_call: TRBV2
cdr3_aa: CASNSLAGGETQYF
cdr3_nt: TGTGCCAGCAATTCGCTAGCGGGAGGCGAGACCCAGTACTTC

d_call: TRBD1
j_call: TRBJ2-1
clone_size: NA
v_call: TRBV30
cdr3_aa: CAWSNRDRNNEQFF
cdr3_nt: TGTGCCTGGAGTAACCGGGACAGAAACAATGAGCAGTTCTTC

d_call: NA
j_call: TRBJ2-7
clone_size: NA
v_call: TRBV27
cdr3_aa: CASSLSINQRSLYEQYF
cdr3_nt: TGTGCCAGCAGTTTATCGATAAACCAGCGGAGCCTATACGAGCAGTACTTC

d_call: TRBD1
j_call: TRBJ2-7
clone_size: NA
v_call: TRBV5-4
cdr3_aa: CASSPGTGANRYEQYF
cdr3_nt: TGTGCCAGCAGCCCGGGGACAGGGGCGAACCGTTACGAGCAGTACTTC

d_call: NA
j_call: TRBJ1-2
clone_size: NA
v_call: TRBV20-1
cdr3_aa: CSATPGSGYTF
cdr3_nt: TGCAGTGCTACGCCCGGTAGTGGCTACACCTTC

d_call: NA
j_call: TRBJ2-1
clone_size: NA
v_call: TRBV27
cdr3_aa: CASSPRPGDSYNEQFF
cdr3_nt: TGTGCCAGCAGTCCGCGCCCGGGAGACAGCTACAATGAGCAGTTCTTC

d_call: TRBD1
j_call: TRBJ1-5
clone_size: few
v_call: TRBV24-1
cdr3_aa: CATSDLRMDRGTCSNQPQHF
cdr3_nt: TGTGCCACCAGTGATTTGAGGATGGACAGGGGAACTTGCAGCAATCAGCCCCAGCATTTT

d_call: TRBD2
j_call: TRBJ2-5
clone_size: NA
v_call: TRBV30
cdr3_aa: CAWSGMLGGGFGQETQYF
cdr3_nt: TGTGCCTGGAGTGGGATGCTGGGGGGAGGGTTCGGACAAGAGACCCAGTACTTC

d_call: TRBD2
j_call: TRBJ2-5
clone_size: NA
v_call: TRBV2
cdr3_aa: CASSEGAGGGETQYF
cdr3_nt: TGTGCCAGCAGTGAGGGAGCGGGAGGGGGAGAGACCCAGTACTTC

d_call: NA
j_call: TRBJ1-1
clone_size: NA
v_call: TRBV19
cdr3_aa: CASSLGPGDTEAFF
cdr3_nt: TGTGCCAGTAGTCTTGGACCGGGGGACACTGAAGCTTTCTTT

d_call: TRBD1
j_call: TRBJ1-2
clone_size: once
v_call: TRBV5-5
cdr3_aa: CASSLDGGQGNYGYTF
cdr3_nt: TGTGCCAGCAGCTTGGACGGAGGACAGGGAAACTATGGCTACACCTTC

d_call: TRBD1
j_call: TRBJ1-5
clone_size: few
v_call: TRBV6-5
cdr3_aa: CASSSHRTGSNQPQHF
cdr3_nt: TGTGCCAGCAGTTCCCACAGGACAGGGAGCAATCAGCCCCAGCATTTT

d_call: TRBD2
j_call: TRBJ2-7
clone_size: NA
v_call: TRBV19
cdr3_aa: CASSIGPGLGLEQYF
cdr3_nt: TGTGCCAGTAGTATAGGGCCGGGACTAGGACTCGAGCAGTACTTC

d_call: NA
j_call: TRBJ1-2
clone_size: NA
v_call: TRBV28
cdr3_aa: CASSYMLGGDYGYTF
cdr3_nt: TGTGCCAGCAGTTACATGCTAGGGGGAGACTATGGCTACACCTTC

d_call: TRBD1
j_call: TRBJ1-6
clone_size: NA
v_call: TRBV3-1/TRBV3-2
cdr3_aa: CASSQSRTGGNSPLHF
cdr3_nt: TGTGCCAGCAGCCAATCTCGTACAGGGGGTAATTCACCCCTCCACTTT

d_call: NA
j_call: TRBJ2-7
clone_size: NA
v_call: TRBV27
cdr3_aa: CASRLSGGEQYF
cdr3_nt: TGTGCCAGCAGGTTGAGTGGAGGGGAGCAGTACTTC

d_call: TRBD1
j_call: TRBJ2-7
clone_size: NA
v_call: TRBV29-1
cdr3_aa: CSVGTGTYEQYF
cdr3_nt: TGCAGCGTTGGGACAGGTACCTACGAGCAGTACTTC

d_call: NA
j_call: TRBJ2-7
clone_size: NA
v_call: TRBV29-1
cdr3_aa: CSVLNSYEQYF
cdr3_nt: TGCAGCGTTCTTAACTCCTACGAGCAGTACTTC

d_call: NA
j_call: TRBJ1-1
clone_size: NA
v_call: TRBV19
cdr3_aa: CASSHDQGVTEAFF
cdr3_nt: TGTGCCAGTAGTCACGACCAAGGGGTAACTGAAGCTTTCTTT

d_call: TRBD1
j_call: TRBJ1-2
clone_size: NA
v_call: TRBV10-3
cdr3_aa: CAIRPGQGYGYGYTF
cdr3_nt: TGTGCCATCAGACCGGGACAGGGTTACGGCTATGGCTACACCTTC

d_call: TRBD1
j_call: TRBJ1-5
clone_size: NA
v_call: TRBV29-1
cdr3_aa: CSVSSGQGNQPQHF
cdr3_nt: TGCAGCGTCTCCTCGGGACAGGGAAATCAGCCCCAGCATTTT

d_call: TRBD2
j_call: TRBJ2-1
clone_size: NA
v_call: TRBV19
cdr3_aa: CASSSGTRLWQFF
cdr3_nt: TGTGCCAGTAGTAGCGGGACTAGGTTATGGCAGTTCTTC

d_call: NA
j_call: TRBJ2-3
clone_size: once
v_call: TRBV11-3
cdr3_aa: CASSLDLGGAVPDTQYF
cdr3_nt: TGTGCCAGCAGCTTAGATTTGGGGGGGGCCGTTCCAGATACGCAGTATTTT

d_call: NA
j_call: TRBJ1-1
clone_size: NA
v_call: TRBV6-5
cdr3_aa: CASKIQLDTEAFF
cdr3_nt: TGTGCCAGCAAAATTCAACTGGACACTGAAGCTTTCTTT

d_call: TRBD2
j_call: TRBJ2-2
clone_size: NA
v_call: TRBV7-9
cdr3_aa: CASSLPGTSGVNTGELFF
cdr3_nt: TGTGCCAGCAGCTTACCCGGGACTAGCGGTGTGAACACCGGGGAGCTGTTTTTT

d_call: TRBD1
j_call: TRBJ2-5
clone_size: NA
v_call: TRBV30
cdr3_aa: CAWRTGGLETQYF
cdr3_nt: TGTGCCTGGAGGACAGGGGGCCTTGAGACCCAGTACTTC

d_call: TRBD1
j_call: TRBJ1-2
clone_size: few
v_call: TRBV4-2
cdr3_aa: CASTQGAGGYTF
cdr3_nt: TGTGCCAGCACCCAGGGGGCGGGTGGCTACACCTTC

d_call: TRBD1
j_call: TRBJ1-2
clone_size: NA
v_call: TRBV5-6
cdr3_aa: CASSLQPTGNGYTF
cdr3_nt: TGTGCCAGCAGCTTACAGCCGACAGGGAATGGCTACACCTTC

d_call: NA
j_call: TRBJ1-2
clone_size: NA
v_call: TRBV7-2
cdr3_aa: CASSVQGGSGYGYTF
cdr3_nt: TGTGCCAGCAGCGTTCAAGGAGGGTCGGGCTATGGCTACACCTTC

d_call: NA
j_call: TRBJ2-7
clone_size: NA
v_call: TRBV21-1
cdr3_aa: CASSKVTSGGRLLLREQYF
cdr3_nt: TGTGCCAGCAGCAAAGTTACTAGCGGGGGGCGATTATTATTAAGGGAGCAGTACTTC

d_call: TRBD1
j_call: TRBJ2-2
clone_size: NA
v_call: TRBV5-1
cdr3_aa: CASSKMDRGNTGELFF
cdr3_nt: TGCGCCAGCAGCAAAATGGACAGGGGGAACACCGGGGAGCTGTTTTTT

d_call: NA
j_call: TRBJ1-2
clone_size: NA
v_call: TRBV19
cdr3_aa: CASSIRLTGVSLPYGYTF
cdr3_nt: TGTGCCAGTAGTATCAGACTGACAGGCGTATCCCTTCCCTATGGCTACACCTTC

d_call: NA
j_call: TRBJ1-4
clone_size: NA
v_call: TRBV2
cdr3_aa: CASRRTAIATNEKLFF
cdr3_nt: TGTGCCAGCAGGCGAACAGCCATCGCAACTAATGAAAAACTGTTTTTT

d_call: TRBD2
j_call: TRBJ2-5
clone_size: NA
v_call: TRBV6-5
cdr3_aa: CASSYEAGGLGETQYF
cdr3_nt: TGTGCCAGCAGTTACGAAGCGGGAGGGCTTGGAGAGACCCAGTACTTC

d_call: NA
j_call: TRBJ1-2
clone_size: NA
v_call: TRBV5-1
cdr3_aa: CASRADGGAGSYGYTF
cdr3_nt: TGCGCCAGCAGAGCAGACGGTGGGGCAGGGTCCTATGGCTACACCTTC

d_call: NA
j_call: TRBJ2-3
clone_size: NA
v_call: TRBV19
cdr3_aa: CASSIGGGTDTQYF
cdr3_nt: TGTGCCAGTAGTATCGGGGGTGGCACAGATACGCAGTATTTT

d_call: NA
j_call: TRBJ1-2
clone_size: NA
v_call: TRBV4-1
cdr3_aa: CASSHPWADHYGYTF
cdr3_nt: TGCGCCAGCAGCCACCCCTGGGCCGACCACTATGGCTACACCTTC

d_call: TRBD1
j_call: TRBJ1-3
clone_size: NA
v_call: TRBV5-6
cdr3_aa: CASSLQWDRGPGNTIYF
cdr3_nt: TGTGCCAGCAGCTTGCAATGGGACAGGGGGCCTGGAAACACCATATATTTT

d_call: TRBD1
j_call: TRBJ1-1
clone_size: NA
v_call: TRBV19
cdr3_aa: CASSARGQLEAFF
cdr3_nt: TGTGCCAGTAGTGCGAGGGGGCAGTTGGAAGCTTTCTTT

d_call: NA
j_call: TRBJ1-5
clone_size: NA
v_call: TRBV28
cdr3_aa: CASSFRGVQPQHF
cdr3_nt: TGTGCCAGCAGTTTCCGCGGTGTTCAGCCCCAGCATTTT

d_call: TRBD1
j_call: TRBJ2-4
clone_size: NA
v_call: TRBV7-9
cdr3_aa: CASSLGTGFDIQYF
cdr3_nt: TGTGCCAGCAGCTTAGGGACAGGGTTTGACATTCAGTACTTC

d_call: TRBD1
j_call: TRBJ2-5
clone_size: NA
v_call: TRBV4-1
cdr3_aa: CASSQGQGRETQYF
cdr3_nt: TGCGCCAGCAGCCAAGGACAGGGGAGAGAGACCCAGTACTTC